The 4 T cell receptor beta chains presented below share a single source sample, sequenced in a study of blood T cell repertoires in COVID-19. Repertoires were generated with immunoSEQ multiplex PCR, while TCRdb's copy carries only in-frame clones and drops some. The data contain some 130,000 clones, more than 70% of them singletons. The source material was peripheral blood. All receptors derive from a woman aged 25 to 39 who had recovered from COVID-19.

This clone occurred once. The V and J genes are TRBV19 and TRBJ2-1; TRBD2 might be the D (6 bases). V was trimmed by 6 bases and J by 0 bases, leaving 21 bases between them. Germline loops: CDR1 LNHDA, CDR2 SQIVND (reference sequence). CDR3 length: 18 amino acids. CDR3 in DNA: TGTGCCAGTAGCCGGCGGGGAGAGCGGTTGGACTCCTACAATGAGCAGTTCTTC. It is translated as CASSRRGERLDSYNEQFF.

The V call is TRBV7-9, the J call TRBJ2-2, with unresolved D. The length of the CDR3 is 12 residues. The germline V gene has CDR1 SEHNR and CDR2 FQNEAQ (reference sequence). Trimming took off 1 base at V and 7 bases at J, with 4 bases between the two ends. CDR3 sequence: CASSLESGELFF. The CDR3 DNA reads TGTGCCAGCAGCTTAGAGAGCGGGGAGCTGTTTTTT.

The chain has TRBV20-1 and TRBJ1-2; tentatively, D is TRBD1 (6 bases). CDR1 DFQATT and CDR2 SNEGSKA come from the germline V gene (reference sequence). Deletions cut 4 bases from V and 0 bases from J, with 18 bases between. The CDR3 is 16 residues long. This CDR3 is CSATEDGTRANYGYTF. The CDR3 DNA reads as TGCAGTGCTACTGAAGATGGGACAAGAGCTAACTATGGCTACACCTTC.

This rearrangement joins TRBV5-6 to TRBJ2-7, with D possibly TRBD1 on 5 matching bases. V was cut by 1 base and J by 2 bases, with 10 bases left in between. CDR1 is SGHDT, CDR2 YYEEEE, per germline. The length of the CDR3 is 14 residues. The CDR3 nucleotides are TGTGCCAGCAGCTTGCAGGAGACAGCCTACGAGCAGTACTTC. It encodes CASSLQETAYEQYF.